The 21 T cell receptor beta chains given below trace back to one sample, sequenced in a study of blood T cell repertoires in COVID-19 (dated by TCRdb to the early 2020s). Libraries came from the immunoSEQ multiplex PCR assay. Held by TCRdb, this immuneACCESS table contains in-frame sequences only and omits some clones. Under half of the omission traces to an unresolved V gene where checked; the cause of the rest is unknown. A total of 140,000 to 150,000 clones appear in this sample, around 80% of them only once. Approximately 6% of the sample rests with the top ten. Sequences were obtained from PBMCs or T cells enriched from blood (not recorded which). These receptors were obtained from a woman in her fifties or sixties who had recovered from COVID-19.

The chain links TRBV5-6 to TRBJ1-1; D remains unclear. The germline V gene encodes CDR1 SGHDT and CDR2 YYEEEE. CDR3 length: 13 amino acids. Trimming stripped 0 bases from V and 11 bases from J, with 14 bases between. The CDR3 DNA is TGTGCCAGCAGCTTGGGCCGGGAGGTGGTGGCTTTCTTT. It specifies CASSLGREVVAFF.

This clone was picked up many times. V is TRBV7-6 and J is TRBJ1-1, with a tentative D call TRBD1 (5 bases). V lost 1 base to trimming and J lost 5 bases, with 8 bases between them. Germline V CDR1 and CDR2: SGHVS, FNYEAQ. The CDR3 is made up of 13 amino acids. The CDR3 reads CASSLEQGTEAFF. In DNA form, the CDR3 reads TGTGCCAGCAGCTTAGAGCAGGGAACTGAAGCTTTCTTT.

The gene calls are TRBV4-1 and TRBJ2-2, with D maybe TRBD1 (5 bases). The CDR3 loop spans 16 amino acids. The V and J ends lost 4 bases and 1 base respectively, with 13 bases between them. The V gene's germline CDR1 is MGHRA and CDR2 YSYEKL. CDR3 nucleotide sequence: TGCGCCAGCAGCCCTCTTCGCACAGGGAACACCGGGGAGCTGTTTTTT. It specifies CASSPLRTGNTGELFF.

This chain links TRBV5-4 with TRBJ2-3, with D uncertain. Trimming stripped 0 bases from V and 0 bases from J, with 5 bases between. The germline V gene encodes CDR1 SGHNT and CDR2 YYREEE (reference sequence). CDR3 size: 14 residues. The CDR3, as DNA: TGTGCCAGCAGCTTGGACTACAGCACAGATACGCAGTATTTT. Translating it yields CASSLDYSTDTQYF.

This chain joins TRBV6-1 and TRBJ2-1; 13 positions agree with TRBD2. Germline V gives CDR1 MNHNS, CDR2 SASEGT. J lost 7 bases, V lost 4 bases, and 10 bases had no gene match. The CDR3 length is 17 residues. The CDR3, as DNA: TGTGCCAGCAGTGGCCTAACTGGACTAGCGGGGGCGAATGAGCAGTTCTTC. Protein product: CASSGLTGLAGANEQFF.

The V call is TRBV27, the J call TRBJ2-1; D perhaps matches TRBD2 (6 bases). Per germline, CDR1 MNHEY and CDR2 SMNVEV (reference sequence). The CDR3 loop spans 17 amino acids. V lost 4 bases, J lost 0 bases, and 16 bases lay in between. CDR3 sequence reads: CASSWLTSSSSYNEQFF. The CDR3 nucleotides read TGTGCCAGCAGTTGGCTGACTAGTTCGAGCTCCTACAATGAGCAGTTCTTC.

The V and J genes are TRBV19 and TRBJ1-2; D is possibly TRBD1 (5 bases). Between the trimmed V and J ends, which lost 3 bases and 1 base, there was a span of 15 bases. This CDR3 has 16 residues. From germline, CDR1 is LNHDA and CDR2 SQIVND (reference sequence). CDR3 in DNA: TGTGCCAGTAGTATTCTACCGGGACTCATTAACTATGGCTACACCTTC. Translated, it gives CASSILPGLINYGYTF.

CDR3 sequence (DNA): TGTGCCAGCTCACTTCGACAGGGGGCCGGGGACACTGAAGCTTTCTTT. As protein: CASSLRQGAGDTEAFF. The chain has TRBV18 and TRBJ1-1, with TRBD1 identical over 10 bases. The CDR3 spans 16 residues. V was clipped by 4 bases and J by 3 bases; unmatched bases: 8. Per germline, CDR1 KGHSH and CDR2 LQKENI.

This chain uses TRBV28 with TRBJ1-3; no clear D gene. The CDR3 spans 11 residues. Trimming shortened V by 6 bases and J by 8 bases, and 8 bases separated the two germline ends. CDR1 MDHEN and CDR2 SYDVKM come from the germline V gene. In DNA, the CDR3 is TGTGCCAGCAGGGCGGTAGACACCATATATTTT. It translates to CASRAVDTIYF.

This clone has just one count. The J gene is TRBJ1-1, the V gene TRBV6-5; maybe TRBD1 (5 bases). The V end lost 6 bases, the J end lost 1 base, and 12 bases lay between the germline ends. CDR3 length: 14 residues. Per the germline V gene, CDR1 is MNHEY and CDR2 is SVGAGI. CDR3 protein: CASRPFGQNTEAFF. CDR3 DNA sequence: TGTGCCAGCAGACCTTTCGGACAGAACACTGAAGCTTTCTTT.

This chain uses TRBV6-1 with TRBJ1-5; TRBD1 agrees at 7 bases. The J segment lost 0 bases and the V segment lost 4 bases, leaving 6 bases of the junction unmatched. The CDR3 consists of 16 residues. Germline lookup yields CDR1 MNHNS and CDR2 SASEGT. For the CDR3, the DNA is TGTGCCAGCAGTGTCTCCAGGGGGACTAGCAATCAGCCCCAGCATTTT. Protein product: CASSVSRGTSNQPQHF.

The chain's CDR3 is CASSSMGLAGVYNEQFF. The CDR3 bases are TGCGCCAGCAGCTCTATGGGACTAGCGGGGGTCTACAATGAGCAGTTCTTC. The chain has TRBV5-1 and TRBJ2-1, with TRBD2 matching over 14 bases. Germline values: CDR1 SGHRS, CDR2 YFSETQ. V lost 3 bases, J lost 3 bases, and 5 bases stayed unmatched. The CDR3 runs to 17 residues.

This chain uses TRBV2 with TRBJ1-6; D possibly corresponds to TRBD1 (5 bases). Trimming cost V 1 base and J 7 bases, with 11 bases left between them. The CDR3 has 15 amino acids. Per germline, CDR1 SNHLY and CDR2 FYNNEI. The CDR3 loop is CASSEVGGRNSPLHF. CDR3 in DNA: TGTGCCAGCAGTGAAGTGGGGGGACGGAATTCACCCCTCCACTTT.

This sequence joins TRBV24-1 and TRBJ2-3, with TRBD2 identical over 11 bases. Trimming removed 3 bases from V and 7 bases from J; junction bases left unmatched: 8. Germline assignment: CDR1 KGHDR and CDR2 SFDVKD. This CDR3 has 16 residues. CDR3: CATSDPSGGLPNTQYF. Here the CDR3 DNA reads TGTGCCACCAGTGATCCTAGCGGGGGGCTCCCGAATACGCAGTATTTT.

The chain joins TRBV27 to TRBJ2-5; D not resolved. The CDR3 is made up of 10 amino acids. Trimming cost V 10 bases and J 1 base, with 4 bases left between them. Germline V gene lookup returns CDR1 MNHEY and CDR2 SMNVEV (reference sequence). The CDR3 nucleotides read TGTGCCACGGGCCAAGAGACCCAGTACTTC. Amino acid sequence: CATGQETQYF.

This clone was counted a single time. V is TRBV4-1 and J is TRBJ2-1; tentatively, D is TRBD2 (5 bases). This CDR3 region has 15 residues. The germline CDR1 and CDR2 sequences are MGHRA and YSYEKL. The V and J ends lost 4 bases and 4 bases respectively, with 14 bases between them. In DNA, the CDR3 is TGCGCCAGCAGCCGGGGAGAGGGAGCTTACAATGAGCAGTTCTTC. It yields the protein CASSRGEGAYNEQFF.

The table lists this clone with a few counts. The rearrangement links TRBV4-2 to TRBJ1-5; 10 bases map to TRBD1. The V and J ends lost 1 base and 5 bases, in that order; junction bases with no gene match: 2. The CDR3 totals 15 residues. The germline V gene has CDR1 LGHNA and CDR2 YNFKEQ. The DNA for the CDR3 is TGTGCCAGCAGCCAAGTGGACAGGGGGGATCAGCCCCAGCATTTT. Translating it yields CASSQVDRGDQPQHF.

J is TRBJ2-7 and V is TRBV28, with 8 bases matching TRBD1. The ends lost 3 bases at V and 4 bases at J; junction bases unmatched: 5. CDR3 size: 14 residues. Germline loops: CDR1 MDHEN, CDR2 SYDVKM. This CDR3 is CASSFGQGVYEQYF. The CDR3, as DNA: TGTGCCAGCAGTTTCGGACAGGGAGTTTACGAGCAGTACTTC.

The chain employs TRBV6-5 and TRBJ1-2, with D perhaps matching TRBD1 (6 bases). The CDR3 is made up of 14 amino acids. V was shortened by 0 bases and J by 4 bases, with 9 bases between the two germline ends. Germline V gene lookup returns CDR1 MNHEY and CDR2 SVGAGI. The CDR3 is CASSYSGGSYGYTF. CDR3 nucleotides: TGTGCCAGCAGTTACTCAGGGGGTTCCTATGGCTACACCTTC.

This clone is classed as medium-sized. The chain combines TRBV5-1 with TRBJ2-7; D is uncertain. CDR1 and CDR2 (germline): SGHRS, YFSETQ. The length of the CDR3 is 15 residues. Trimming left V 0 bases short and J 0 bases short, with 10 bases between. CDR3 nucleotides: TGCGCCAGCAGCTTGGACAGATCCCTCTCCTACGAGCAGTACTTC. Its translation: CASSLDRSLSYEQYF. Full variable domain (missing parts from reference TRBV5-1 and TRBJ2-7): KAGVTQTPRYLIKTRGQQVTLSCSPISGHRSVSWYQQTPGQGLQFLFEYFSETQRNKGNFPGRFSGRQFSNSRSEMNVSTLELGDSALYLCASSLDRSLSYEQYFGPGTRLTVT.

This rearrangement joins TRBV3-1 (or the pseudogene TRBV3-2) to TRBJ1-3; no reliable D call. The CDR3 runs to 14 residues. Deletions cut 3 bases from V and 2 bases from J, with 8 bases between. Per germline, CDR1 LGHDT and CDR2 YNNKEL (reference sequence). The chain's CDR3 is CASSQREAGNTIYF. The CDR3 DNA sequence: TGTGCCAGCAGCCAGAGGGAGGCTGGAAACACCATATATTTT.